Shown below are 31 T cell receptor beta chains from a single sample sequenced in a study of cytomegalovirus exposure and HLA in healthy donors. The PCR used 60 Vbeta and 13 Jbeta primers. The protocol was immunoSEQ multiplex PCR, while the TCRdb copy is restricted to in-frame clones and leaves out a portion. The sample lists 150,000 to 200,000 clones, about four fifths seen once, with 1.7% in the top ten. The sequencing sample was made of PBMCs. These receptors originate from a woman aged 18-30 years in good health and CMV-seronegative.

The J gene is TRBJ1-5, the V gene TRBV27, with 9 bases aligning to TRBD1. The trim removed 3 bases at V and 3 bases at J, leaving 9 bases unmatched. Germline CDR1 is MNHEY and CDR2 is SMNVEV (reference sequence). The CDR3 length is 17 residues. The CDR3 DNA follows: TGTGCCAGCAGTTTCCTCCCGGGACAGGGTGACAATCAGCCCCAGCATTTT. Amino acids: CASSFLPGQGDNQPQHF.

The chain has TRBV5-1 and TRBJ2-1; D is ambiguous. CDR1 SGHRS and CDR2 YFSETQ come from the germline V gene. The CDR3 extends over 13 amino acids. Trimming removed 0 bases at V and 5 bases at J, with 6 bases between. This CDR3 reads CASSLGLNNEQFF. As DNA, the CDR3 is TGCGCCAGCAGCTTGGGACTGAACAATGAGCAGTTCTTC.

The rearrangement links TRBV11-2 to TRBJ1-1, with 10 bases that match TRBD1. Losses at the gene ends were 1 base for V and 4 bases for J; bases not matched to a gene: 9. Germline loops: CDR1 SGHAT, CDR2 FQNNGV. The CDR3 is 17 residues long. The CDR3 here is CASSLVFGGDRGTEAFF. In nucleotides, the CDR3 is TGTGCCAGCAGCTTAGTGTTCGGGGGGGACAGGGGCACTGAAGCTTTCTTT.

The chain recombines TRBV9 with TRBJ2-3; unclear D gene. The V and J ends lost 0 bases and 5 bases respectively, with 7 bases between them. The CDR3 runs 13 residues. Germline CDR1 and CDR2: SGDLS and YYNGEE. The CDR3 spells CASSVGLEDTQYF. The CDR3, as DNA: TGTGCCAGCAGCGTAGGGCTAGAAGATACGCAGTATTTT. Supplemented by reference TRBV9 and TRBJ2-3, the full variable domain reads DSGVTQTPKHLITATGQRVTLRCSPRSGDLSVYWYQQSLDQGLQFLIQYYNGEERAKGNILERFSAQQFPDLHSELNLSSLELGDSALYFCASSVGLEDTQYFGPGTRLTVL.

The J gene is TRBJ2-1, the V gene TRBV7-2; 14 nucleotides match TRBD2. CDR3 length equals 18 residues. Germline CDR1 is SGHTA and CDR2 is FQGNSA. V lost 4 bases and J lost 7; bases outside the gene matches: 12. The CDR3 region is CASSYNLGLAGVGNEQFF. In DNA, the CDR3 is TGTGCCAGCAGCTACAACCTGGGACTAGCGGGAGTCGGGAATGAGCAGTTCTTC.

The CDR3 is CASSRTESGRETQYF. Written as DNA, the CDR3 is TGTGCCAGCAGTCGCACTGAGAGCGGGAGAGAGACCCAGTACTTC. The rearrangement links TRBV7-2 to TRBJ2-5, with TRBD2 matching 8 bases. The CDR3 runs 15 residues. Germline V CDR1 and CDR2: SGHTA, FQGNSA. V trimming: 6 bases; J trimming: 4 bases; junction bases outside the gene matches: 10.

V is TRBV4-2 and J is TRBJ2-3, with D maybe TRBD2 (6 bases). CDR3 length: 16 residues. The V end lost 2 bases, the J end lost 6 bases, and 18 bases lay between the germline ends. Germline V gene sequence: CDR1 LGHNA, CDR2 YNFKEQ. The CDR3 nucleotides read TGTGCCAGCAGCCAAAATCCGGGACTCGAGCCGGATACGCAGTATTTT. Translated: CASSQNPGLEPDTQYF.

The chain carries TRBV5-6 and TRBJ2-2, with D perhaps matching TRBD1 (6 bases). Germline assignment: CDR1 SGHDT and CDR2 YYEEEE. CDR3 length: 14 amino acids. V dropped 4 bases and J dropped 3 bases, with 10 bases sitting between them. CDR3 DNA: TGTGCCAGCAGCCTCACAGGGTACACCGGGGAGCTGTTTTTT. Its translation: CASSLTGYTGELFF.

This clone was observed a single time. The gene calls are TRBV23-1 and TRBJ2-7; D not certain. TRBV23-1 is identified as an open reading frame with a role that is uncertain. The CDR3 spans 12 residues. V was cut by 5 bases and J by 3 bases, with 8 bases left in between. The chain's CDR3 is CASSNQYYEQYV. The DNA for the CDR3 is TGCGCCAGCAGTAACCAATACTACGAGCAGTACGTC.

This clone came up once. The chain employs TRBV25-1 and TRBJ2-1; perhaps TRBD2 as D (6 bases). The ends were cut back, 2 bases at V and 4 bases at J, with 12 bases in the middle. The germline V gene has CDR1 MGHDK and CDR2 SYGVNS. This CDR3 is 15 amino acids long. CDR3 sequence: CASSESGTLYNEQFF. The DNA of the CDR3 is TGTGCCAGCAGTGAAAGTGGGACTTTATACAATGAGCAGTTCTTC.

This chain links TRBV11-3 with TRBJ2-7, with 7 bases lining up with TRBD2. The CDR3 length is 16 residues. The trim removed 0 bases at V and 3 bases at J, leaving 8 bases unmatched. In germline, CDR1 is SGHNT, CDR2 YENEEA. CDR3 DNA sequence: TGTGCCAGCAGCTTAGAGGGAACTAGCGCCAACTACGAGCAGTACGTC. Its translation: CASSLEGTSANYEQYV.

CDR3 loop: CASRRQVTDTQYF. The CDR3 DNA follows: TGTGCCAGCAGGCGACAGGTCACAGATACGCAGTATTTT. This chain links TRBV5-4 with TRBJ2-3, with a weak D call TRBD1 (6 bases). Germline CDR1 and CDR2: SGHNT and YYREEE (reference sequence). Trimming took off 5 bases at V and 2 bases at J, with 9 bases between the two ends. The CDR3 sequence is 13 residues long.

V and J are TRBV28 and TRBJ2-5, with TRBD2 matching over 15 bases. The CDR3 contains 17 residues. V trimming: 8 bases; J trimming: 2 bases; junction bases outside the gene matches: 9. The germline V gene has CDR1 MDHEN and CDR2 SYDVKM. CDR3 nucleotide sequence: TGTGCCAGCTCCGGGACTAGCGGGAGGATCCTACAAGAGACCCAGTACTTC. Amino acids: CASSGTSGRILQETQYF.

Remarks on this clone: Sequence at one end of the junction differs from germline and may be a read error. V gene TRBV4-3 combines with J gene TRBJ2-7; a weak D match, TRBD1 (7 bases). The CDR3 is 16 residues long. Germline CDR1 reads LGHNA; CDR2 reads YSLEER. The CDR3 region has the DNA TGCGCCGGCAGCCAAGATCGCCAGGGGGGAGCCTACGAGCAGTACTTC. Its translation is CAGSQDRQGGAYEQYF.

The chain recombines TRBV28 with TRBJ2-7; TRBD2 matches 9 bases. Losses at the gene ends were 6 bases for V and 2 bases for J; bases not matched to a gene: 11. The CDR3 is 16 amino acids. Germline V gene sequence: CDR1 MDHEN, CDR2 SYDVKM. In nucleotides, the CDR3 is TGTGCCAGCAGATCCGGAGGACTAGCGAACACCTACGAGCAGTACGTC. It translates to CASRSGGLANTYEQYV.

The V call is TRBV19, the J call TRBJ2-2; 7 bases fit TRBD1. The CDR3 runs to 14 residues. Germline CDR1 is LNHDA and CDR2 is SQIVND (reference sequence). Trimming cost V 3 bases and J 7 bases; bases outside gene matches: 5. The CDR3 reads CASSIGQVLGELFF. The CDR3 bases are TGTGCCAGTAGTATTGGACAGGTTCTCGGGGAGCTGTTTTTT.

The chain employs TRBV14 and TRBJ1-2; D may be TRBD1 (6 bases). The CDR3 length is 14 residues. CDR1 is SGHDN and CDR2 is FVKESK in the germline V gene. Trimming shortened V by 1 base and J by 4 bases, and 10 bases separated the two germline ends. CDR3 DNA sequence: TGTGCCAGCAGCCAAGGACAGGAAGCCTATGGCTACACCTTC. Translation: CASSQGQEAYGYTF.

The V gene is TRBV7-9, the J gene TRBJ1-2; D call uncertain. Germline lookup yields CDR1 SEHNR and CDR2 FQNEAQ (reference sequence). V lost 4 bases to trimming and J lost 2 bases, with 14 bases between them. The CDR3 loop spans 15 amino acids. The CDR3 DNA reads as TGTGCCAGCAGCTACGATGGCCCGGGGAACTATGGCTACACCTTC. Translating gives CASSYDGPGNYGYTF.

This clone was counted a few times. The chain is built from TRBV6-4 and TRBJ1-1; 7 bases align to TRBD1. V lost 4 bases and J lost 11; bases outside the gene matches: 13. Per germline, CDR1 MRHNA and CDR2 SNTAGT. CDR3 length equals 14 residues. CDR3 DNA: TGTGCCAGCAGTGCTCCGGGACAGTCTGAATGGGCTTTCTTT. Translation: CASSAPGQSEWAFF.

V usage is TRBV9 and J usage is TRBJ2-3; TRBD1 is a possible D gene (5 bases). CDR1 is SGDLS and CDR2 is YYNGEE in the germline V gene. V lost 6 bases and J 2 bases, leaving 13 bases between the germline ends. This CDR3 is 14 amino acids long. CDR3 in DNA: TGTGCCAGCACCCGAAGGGGAAACACAGATACGCAGTATTTT. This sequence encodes CASTRRGNTDTQYF.

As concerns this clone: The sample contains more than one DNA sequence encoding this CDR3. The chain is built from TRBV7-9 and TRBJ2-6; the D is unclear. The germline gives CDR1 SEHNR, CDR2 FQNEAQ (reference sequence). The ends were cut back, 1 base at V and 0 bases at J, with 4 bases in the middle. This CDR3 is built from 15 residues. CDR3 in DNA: TGTGCCAGCAGCTTAGGTAGCTCTGGGGCCAACGTCCTGACTTTC. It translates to CASSLGSSGANVLTF.

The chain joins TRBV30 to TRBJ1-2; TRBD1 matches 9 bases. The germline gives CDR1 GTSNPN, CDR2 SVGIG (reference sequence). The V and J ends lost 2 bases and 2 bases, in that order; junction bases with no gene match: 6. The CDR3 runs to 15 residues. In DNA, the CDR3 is TGTGCCTGGAGTACTCCGGGACAGGGCAACTATGGCTACACCTTC. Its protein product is CAWSTPGQGNYGYTF.

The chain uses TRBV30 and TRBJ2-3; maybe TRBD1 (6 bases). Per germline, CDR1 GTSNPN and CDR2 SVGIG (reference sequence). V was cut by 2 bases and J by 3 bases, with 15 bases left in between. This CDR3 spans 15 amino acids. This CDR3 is CAWSTGTQLTDTQYF. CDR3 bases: TGTGCCTGGAGTACGGGGACACAACTGACAGATACGCAGTATTTT.

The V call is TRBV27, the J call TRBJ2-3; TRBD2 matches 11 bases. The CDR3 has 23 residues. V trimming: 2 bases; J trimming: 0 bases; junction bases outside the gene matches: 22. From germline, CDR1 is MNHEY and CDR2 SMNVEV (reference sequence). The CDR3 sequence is CASSLRASGLAEALGSSTDTQYF. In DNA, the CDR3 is TGTGCCAGCAGTTTACGGGCTTCGGGACTAGCGGAAGCACTGGGGTCCAGCACAGATACGCAGTATTTT.

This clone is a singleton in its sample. The CDR3 loop reads CASSEAGRVADTQYF. The DNA for the CDR3 is TGCGCCAGCAGTGAGGCGGGAAGGGTCGCAGATACGCAGTATTTT. The chain couples TRBV10-1 to TRBJ2-3; a possible D gene is TRBD2 (6 bases). Germline-derived CDR1 and CDR2 are WNHNN and SYGVQD (reference sequence). The CDR3 runs to 15 residues. The germline V and J ends were trimmed by 2 bases and 4 bases, with 13 bases remaining between them.

The CDR3: CASSLMLQETQYF. The DNA for the CDR3 is TGTGCCAGCAGCTTGATGTTACAAGAGACCCAGTACTTC. The chain carries TRBV5-5 and TRBJ2-5; D gene ambiguous. The CDR3 contains 13 residues. The germline V gene encodes CDR1 SGHKS and CDR2 YYEKEE (reference sequence). V was pared by 1 base and J by 2 bases, with 6 bases between.

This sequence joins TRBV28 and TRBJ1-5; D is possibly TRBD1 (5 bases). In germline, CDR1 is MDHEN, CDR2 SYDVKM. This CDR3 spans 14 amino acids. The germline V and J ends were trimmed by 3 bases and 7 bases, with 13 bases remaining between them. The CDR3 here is CASSFPAGKQPQHF. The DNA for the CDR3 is TGTGCCAGCAGTTTTCCGGCAGGGAAGCAGCCCCAGCATTTT.

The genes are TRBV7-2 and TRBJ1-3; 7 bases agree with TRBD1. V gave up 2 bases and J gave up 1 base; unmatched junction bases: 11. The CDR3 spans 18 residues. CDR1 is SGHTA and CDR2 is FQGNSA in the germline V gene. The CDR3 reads CASSLRDRPELSGNTIYF. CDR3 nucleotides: TGTGCCAGCAGCTTAAGGGACAGACCAGAACTATCTGGAAACACCATATATTTT.

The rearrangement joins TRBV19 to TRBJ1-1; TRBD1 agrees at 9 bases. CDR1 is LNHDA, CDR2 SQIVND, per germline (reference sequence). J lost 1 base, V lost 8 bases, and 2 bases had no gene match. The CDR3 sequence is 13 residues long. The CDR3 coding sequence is TGTGCCAGTTGGGACAGGGCGAACACTGAAGCTTTCTTT. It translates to CASWDRANTEAFF.

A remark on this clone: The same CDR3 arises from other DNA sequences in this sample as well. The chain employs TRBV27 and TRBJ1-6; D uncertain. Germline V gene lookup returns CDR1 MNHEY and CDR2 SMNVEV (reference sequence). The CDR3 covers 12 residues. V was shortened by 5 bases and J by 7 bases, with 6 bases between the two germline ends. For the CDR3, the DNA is TGTGCCAGCAGTAGTAGCAATTCACCCCTCCACTTT. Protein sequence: CASSSSNSPLHF.

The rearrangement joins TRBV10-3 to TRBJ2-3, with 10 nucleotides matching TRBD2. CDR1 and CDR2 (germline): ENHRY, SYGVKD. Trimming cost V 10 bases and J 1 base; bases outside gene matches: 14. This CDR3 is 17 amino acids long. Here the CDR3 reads CATRGASGSGGTDTQYF. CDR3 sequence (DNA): TGTGCCACCCGGGGGGCTAGCGGGAGTGGCGGCACAGATACGCAGTATTTT.